The sample holds a few counts of the clone carrying this T cell receptor beta chain. Its specificity is not known. This record comes from a study of blood T cells in healthy people across ages. A second roughly 7 to 12 cycle PCR used barcoded and J-beta primers. TCRdb fed the 5' RACE reads into MiXCR, producing one record per CDR3 protein. The table has roughly 700,000 distinct CDR3 sequences, approximately 25% seen once. The CDR3 is 15 residues long. The germline CDR1 and CDR2 sequences are MDHEN and SYDVKM. J gave up 1 base and V 5 bases, and 6 bases lay outside the gene matches. Findings and limits, study-wide: Older age went with lower TCR beta diversity per million T cells, in a roughly linear way.

The sample also formed part of further work on T cells of mothers and their children. As reported in that work: Mother-child pairs who were related displayed a slightly higher overlap than unrelated pairs, a difference that was non-significant.

This TCR derives from a boy aged 5-17 years in good health. This chain joins TRBV28 and TRBJ2-3; the match to TRBD2 covers 7 bases. Sequenced: blood. This CDR3 is CASSDPGLRTDTQYF. For the CDR3, the DNA is TGTGCCAGCAGTGATCCGGGACTACGCACAGATACGCAGTATTTT.